This T cell receptor beta chain was identified during a study of T-cell reconstitution after alpha-beta-depleted transplantation in children. General study results and limits: One year after transplant, T-cell counts and diversity came mostly from newly produced T cells. Two months or so post-transplant, alpha-beta T cells reportedly derived from several hundred expanded graft clones. Surviving recipient T cells and intrathymic progenitors accounted for some patients' high TCRbeta diversity at day 60.

This clonotype was recorded at least ten times. Antigen unknown. Unique molecular identifiers were incorporated when the TCRbeta library was constructed. TCRdb called the PCR reads again in MiXCR, with one record for every CDR3 protein. The sample carries about 4,000 distinct CDR3 sequences, roughly a quarter recorded once. The CDR3 has 15 residues. The ends were cut back, 2 bases at V and 6 bases at J, with 16 bases in the middle. CDR1 MNHEY and CDR2 SVGAGI come from the germline V gene. This clonotype was obtained from a boy in the first two years of life who had a stem cell transplant for acute myeloid leukemia, so the T cells may come from the graft donor. The J gene is TRBJ1-2, the V gene TRBV6-5; D unresolved. Sequences were derived from PBMCs, mostly from graft donor cells, sampled 60 days after TCRalphabeta/CD19-depleted stem cell transplant. CDR3 coding DNA: TGTGCCAGCAGTTACGGGAGTTGGGCCGTAGATGGCTACACCTTC. Amino acid sequence: CASSYGSWAVDGYTF.